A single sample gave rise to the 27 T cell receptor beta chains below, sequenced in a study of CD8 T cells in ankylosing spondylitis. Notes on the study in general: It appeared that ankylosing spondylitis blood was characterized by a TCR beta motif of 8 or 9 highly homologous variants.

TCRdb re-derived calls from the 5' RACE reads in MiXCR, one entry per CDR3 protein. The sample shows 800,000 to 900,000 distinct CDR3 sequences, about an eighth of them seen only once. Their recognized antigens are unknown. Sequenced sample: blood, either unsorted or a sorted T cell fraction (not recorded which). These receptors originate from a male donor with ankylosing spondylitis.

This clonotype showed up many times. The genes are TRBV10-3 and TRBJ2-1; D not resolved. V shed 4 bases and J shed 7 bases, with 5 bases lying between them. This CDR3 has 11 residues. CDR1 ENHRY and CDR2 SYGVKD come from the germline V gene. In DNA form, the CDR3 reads TGTGCCATCAGTGTAGGGAATGAGCAGTTCTTC. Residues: CAISVGNEQFF.

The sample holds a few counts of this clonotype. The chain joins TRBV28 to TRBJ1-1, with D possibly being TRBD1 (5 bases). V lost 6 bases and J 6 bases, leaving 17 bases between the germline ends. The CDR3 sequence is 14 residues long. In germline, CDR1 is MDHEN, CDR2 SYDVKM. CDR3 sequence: CASRKGGRVSEAFF. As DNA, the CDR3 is TGTGCCAGCAGGAAAGGTGGCAGGGTTTCTGAAGCTTTCTTT.

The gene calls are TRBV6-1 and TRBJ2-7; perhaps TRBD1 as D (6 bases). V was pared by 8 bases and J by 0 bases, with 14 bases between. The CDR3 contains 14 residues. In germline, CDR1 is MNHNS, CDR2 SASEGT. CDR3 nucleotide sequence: TGTGCCAGCGGTACAGGGCTAAGCTCCTACGAGCAGTACTTC. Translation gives CASGTGLSSYEQYF.

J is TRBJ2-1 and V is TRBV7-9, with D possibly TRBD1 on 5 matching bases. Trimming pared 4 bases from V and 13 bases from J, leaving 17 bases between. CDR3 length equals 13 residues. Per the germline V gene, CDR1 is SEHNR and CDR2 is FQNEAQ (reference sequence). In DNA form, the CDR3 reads TGTGCCAGCAGCTCGTCGGTTTGGCGGACACAGTTCTTC. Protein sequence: CASSSSVWRTQFF.

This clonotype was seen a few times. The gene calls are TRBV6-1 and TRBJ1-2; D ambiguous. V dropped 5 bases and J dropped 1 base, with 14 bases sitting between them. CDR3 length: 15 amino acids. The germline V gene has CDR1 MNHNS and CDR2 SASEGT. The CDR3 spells CASSTMFAHNYGYTF. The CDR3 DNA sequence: TGTGCCAGCAGTACAATGTTTGCTCATAACTATGGCTACACCTTC.

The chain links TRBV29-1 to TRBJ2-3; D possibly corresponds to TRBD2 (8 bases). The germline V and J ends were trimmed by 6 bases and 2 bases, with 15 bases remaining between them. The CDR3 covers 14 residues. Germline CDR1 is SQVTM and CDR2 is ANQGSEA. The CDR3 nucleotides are TGCAGCGTCGGGGGGGGACAGTACACAGATACGCAGTATTTT. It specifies CSVGGGQYTDTQYF.

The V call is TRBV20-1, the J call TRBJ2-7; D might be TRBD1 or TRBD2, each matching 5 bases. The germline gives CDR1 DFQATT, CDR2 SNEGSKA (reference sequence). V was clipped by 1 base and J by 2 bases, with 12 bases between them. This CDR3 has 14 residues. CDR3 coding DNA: TGCAGTGCTAGAGGCCGGGACCGACCCTACGAGCAGTACTTC. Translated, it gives CSARGRDRPYEQYF.

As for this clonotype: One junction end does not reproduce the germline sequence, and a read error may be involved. CDR3 sequence reads: CASSSQGYETQYF. CDR3 in DNA: TGTGCTAGCAGCTCACAGGGTTACGAGACCCAGTACTTC. The V call is TRBV7-7, the J call TRBJ2-5; maybe TRBD1 (6 bases). Germline-derived CDR1 and CDR2 are SSHAT and FNYEAQ (reference sequence). The CDR3 has 13 residues.

In DNA, the CDR3 is TGCGCCAGCAGCCAACACCATTCTAACACTGAAGCTTTCTTT. Translated: CASSQHHSNTEAFF. The rearrangement links TRBV4-1 to TRBJ1-1; no clear D gene. The germline CDR1 and CDR2 sequences are MGHRA and YSYEKL. V lost 2 bases to trimming and J lost 2 bases, with 9 bases between them. The CDR3 extends over 14 amino acids.

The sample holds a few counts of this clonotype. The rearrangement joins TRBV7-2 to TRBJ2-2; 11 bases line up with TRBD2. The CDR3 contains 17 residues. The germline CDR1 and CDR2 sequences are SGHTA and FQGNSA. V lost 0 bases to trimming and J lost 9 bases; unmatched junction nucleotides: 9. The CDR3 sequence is CASSLAITSGSRRELFF. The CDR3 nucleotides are TGTGCCAGCAGCTTAGCGATCACTAGCGGGAGTCGGAGGGAGCTGTTTTTT.

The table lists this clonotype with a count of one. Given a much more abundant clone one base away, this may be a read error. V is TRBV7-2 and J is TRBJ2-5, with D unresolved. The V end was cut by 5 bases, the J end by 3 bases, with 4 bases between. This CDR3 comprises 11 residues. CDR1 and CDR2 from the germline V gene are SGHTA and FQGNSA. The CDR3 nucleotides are TGTGCCAGCAGCGTAAAAGAGACCCAGTACTTC. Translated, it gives CASSVKETQYF.

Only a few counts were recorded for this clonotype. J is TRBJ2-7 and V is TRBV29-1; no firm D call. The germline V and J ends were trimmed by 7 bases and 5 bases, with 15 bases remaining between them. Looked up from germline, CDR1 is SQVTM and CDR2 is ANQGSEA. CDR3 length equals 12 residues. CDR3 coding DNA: TGCAGCGCTAAAAAGGTGGGAAACGAGCAGTACTTC. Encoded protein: CSAKKVGNEQYF.

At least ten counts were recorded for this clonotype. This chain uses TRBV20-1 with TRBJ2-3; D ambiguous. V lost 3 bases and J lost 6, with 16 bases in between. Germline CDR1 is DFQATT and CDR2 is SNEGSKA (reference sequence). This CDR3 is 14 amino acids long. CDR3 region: CSARGWPGGDTQYF. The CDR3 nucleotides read TGCAGTGCTAGGGGGTGGCCGGGTGGCGATACGCAGTATTTT.

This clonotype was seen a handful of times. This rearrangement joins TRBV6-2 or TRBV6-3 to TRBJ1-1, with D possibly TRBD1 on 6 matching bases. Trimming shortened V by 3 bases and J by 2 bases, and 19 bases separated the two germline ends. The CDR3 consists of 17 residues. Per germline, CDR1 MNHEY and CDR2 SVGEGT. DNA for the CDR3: TGTGCCAGCAGTTATCCCCCGGGACAACGTAGTAACACTGAAGCTTTCTTT. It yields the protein CASSYPPGQRSNTEAFF.

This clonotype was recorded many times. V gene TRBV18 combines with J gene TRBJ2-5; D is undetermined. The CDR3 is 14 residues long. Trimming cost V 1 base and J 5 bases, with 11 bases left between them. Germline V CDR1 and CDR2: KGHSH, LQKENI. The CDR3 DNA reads TGTGCCAGCTCACCACAAGCCCTAGGGGAGACCCAGTACTTC. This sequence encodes CASSPQALGETQYF.

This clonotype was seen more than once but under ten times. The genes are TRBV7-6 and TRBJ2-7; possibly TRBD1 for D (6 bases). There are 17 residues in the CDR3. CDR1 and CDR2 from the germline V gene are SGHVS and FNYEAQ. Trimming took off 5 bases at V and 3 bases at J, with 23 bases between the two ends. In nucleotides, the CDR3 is TGTGCCAGCAGCCAATGGCCACGTGGACAGCGAAACTACGAGCAGTACTTC. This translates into CASSQWPRGQRNYEQYF.

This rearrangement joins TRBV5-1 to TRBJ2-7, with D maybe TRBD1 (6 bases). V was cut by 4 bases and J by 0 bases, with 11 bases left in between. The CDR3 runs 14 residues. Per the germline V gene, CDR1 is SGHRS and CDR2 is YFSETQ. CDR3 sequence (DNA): TGCGCCAGCAGCGGATCACAGGGCTCCTACGAGCAGTACTTC. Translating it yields CASSGSQGSYEQYF.

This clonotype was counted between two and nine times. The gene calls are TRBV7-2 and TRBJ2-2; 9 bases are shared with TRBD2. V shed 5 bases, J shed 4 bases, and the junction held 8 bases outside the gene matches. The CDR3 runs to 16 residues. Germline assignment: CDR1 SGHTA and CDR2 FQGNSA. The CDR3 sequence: CASSPTVRGGTGELFF. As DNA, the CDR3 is TGTGCCAGCAGCCCCACTGTGCGGGGGGGCACCGGGGAGCTGTTTTTT. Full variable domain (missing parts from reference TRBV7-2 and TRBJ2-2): GAGVSQSPSNKVTEKGKDVELRCDPISGHTALYWYRQSLGQGLEFLIYFQGNSAPDKSGLPSDRFSAERTGGSVSTLTIQRTQQEDSAVYLCASSPTVRGGTGELFFGEGSRLTVL.

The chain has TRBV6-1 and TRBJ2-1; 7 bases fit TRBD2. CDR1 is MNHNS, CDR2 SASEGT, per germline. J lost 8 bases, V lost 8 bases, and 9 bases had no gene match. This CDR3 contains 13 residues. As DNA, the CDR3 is TGTGCCAGCCGGGGGGAGGGCGGTTATGAGCAGTTCTTC. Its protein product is CASRGEGGYEQFF.

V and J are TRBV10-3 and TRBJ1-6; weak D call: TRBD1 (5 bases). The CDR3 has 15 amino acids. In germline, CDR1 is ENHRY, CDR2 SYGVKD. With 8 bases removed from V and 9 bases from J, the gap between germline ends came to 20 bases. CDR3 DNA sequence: TGTGCCATCTCGGGCAGCCGGAGGGGAATTTCACCCCTCCACTTT. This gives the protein CAISGSRRGISPLHF.

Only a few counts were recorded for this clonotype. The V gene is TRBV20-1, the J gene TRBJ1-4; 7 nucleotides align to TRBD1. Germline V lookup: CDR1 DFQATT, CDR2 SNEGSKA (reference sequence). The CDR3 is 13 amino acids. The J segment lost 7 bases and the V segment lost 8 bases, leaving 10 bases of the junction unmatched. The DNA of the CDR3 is TGCAGTTTCCTCGACAGGGATGGTGAAAAACTGTTTTTT. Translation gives CSFLDRDGEKLFF.

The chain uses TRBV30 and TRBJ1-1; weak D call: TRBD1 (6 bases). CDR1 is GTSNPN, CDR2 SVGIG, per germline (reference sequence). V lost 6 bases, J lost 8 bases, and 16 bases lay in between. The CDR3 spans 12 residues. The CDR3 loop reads CACVEGVIEAFF. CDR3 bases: TGTGCCTGTGTAGAGGGGGTTATAGAAGCTTTCTTT.

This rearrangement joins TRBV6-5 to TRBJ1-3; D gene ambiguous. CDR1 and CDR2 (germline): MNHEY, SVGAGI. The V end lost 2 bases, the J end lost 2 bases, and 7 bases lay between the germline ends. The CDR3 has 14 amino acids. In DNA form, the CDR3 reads TGTGCCAGCAGTTACGGGTTCACTGGAAACACCATATATTTT. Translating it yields CASSYGFTGNTIYF.

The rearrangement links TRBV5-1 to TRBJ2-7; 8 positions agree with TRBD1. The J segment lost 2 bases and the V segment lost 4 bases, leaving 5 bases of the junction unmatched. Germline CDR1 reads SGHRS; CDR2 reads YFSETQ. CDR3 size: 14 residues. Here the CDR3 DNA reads TGCGCCAGCAGCAAACAGGGGGACGCCTACGAGCAGTACTTC. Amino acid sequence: CASSKQGDAYEQYF.

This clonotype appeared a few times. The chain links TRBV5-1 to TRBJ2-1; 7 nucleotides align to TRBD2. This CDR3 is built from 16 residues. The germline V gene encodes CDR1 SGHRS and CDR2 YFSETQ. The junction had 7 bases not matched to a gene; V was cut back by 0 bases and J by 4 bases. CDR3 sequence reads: CASSLAVGGMYNEQFF. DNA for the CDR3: TGCGCCAGCAGCTTGGCCGTGGGGGGGATGTACAATGAGCAGTTCTTC.

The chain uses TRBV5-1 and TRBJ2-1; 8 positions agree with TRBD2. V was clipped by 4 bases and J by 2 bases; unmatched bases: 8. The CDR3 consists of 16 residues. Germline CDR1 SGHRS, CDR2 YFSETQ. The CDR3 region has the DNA TGCGCCAGCAGCGCGAAGCTAGCGGGCGCCTACAATGAGCAGTTCTTC. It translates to CASSAKLAGAYNEQFF.

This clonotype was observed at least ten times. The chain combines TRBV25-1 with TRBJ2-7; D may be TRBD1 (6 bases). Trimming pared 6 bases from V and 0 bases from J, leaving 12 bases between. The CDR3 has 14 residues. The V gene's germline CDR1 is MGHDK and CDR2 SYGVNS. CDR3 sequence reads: CASRLTGYSYEQYF. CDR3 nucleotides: TGTGCCAGCAGATTGACAGGCTACTCCTACGAGCAGTACTTC.